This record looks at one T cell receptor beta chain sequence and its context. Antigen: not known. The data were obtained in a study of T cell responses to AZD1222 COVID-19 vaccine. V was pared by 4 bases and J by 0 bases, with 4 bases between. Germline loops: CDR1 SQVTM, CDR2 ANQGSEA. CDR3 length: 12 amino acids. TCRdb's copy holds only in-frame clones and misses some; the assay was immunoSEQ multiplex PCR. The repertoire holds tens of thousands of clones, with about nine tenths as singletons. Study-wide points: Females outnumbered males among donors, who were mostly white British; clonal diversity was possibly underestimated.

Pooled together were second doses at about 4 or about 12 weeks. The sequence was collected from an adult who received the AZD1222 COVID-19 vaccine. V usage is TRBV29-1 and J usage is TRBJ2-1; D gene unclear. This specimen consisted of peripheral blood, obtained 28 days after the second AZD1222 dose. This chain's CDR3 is CSVGSSYNEQFF. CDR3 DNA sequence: TGCAGCGTTGGCAGCTCCTACAATGAGCAGTTCTTC.